This T cell receptor beta chain was profiled in a study of cytomegalovirus exposure and HLA in healthy donors. Primers included in the PCR were 60 Vbeta and 13 Jbeta primers. Using immunoSEQ multiplex PCR, the repertoire was profiled, and TCRdb retains in-frame clones only, with some absent. The profile shows under 150,000 clones, around 75% of them singletons. V gave up 5 bases and J gave up 7 bases; unmatched junction bases: 5. The germline V gene encodes CDR1 MGHRA and CDR2 YSYEKL. The CDR3 is made up of 14 amino acids. The sequence was obtained from a woman aged 18-35 years in good health and CMV-seronegative. The rearrangement joins TRBV4-1 to TRBJ1-6, with 7 bases aligning to TRBD1. Sequences were obtained from PBMCs. The CDR3 nucleotides are TGCGCCAGCAGCTTAGGGACAGTAAATTCACCCCTCCACTTT. This codes for CASSLGTVNSPLHF.